The 4 T cell receptor beta chains below all came from one sample that was sequenced in a study of T cell responses to AZD1222 COVID-19 vaccine. Data came from immunoSEQ multiplex PCR; TCRdb stores just in-frame clones and leaves some out. Here the sample spans approximately 110,000 clones, 89% being singletons. This specimen was peripheral blood, taken on day 0 of AZD1222 vaccination. The source is an adult in good health.

This rearrangement joins TRBV24-1 to TRBJ1-2; possible D gene TRBD1, 5 bases. Deletions cut 3 bases from V and 8 bases from J, with 24 bases between. The germline V gene encodes CDR1 KGHDR and CDR2 SFDVKD. The CDR3 extends over 17 amino acids. CDR3 bases: TGTGCCACCAGTGATCCAAGCGTTTCCCAGGGACTTCGAGGCTACACCTTC. Protein product: CATSDPSVSQGLRGYTF.

As DNA, the CDR3 is TGTGCCACCAGTGGAGAACATCGGGATTCCGAGCAGTACTTC. This gives the protein CATSGEHRDSEQYF. The chain joins TRBV24-1 to TRBJ2-7; the D gene is possibly TRBD2 (5 bases). Per the germline V gene, CDR1 is KGHDR and CDR2 is SFDVKD. Trimming took 5 bases from V and 6 from J, leaving 16 bases between them. This CDR3 has 14 amino acids.

The V and J genes are TRBV2 and TRBJ1-1; no clear D gene. With 7 bases removed from V and 7 bases from J, the gap between germline ends came to 22 bases. In germline, CDR1 is SNHLY, CDR2 FYNNEI. The CDR3 totals 15 residues. DNA for the CDR3: TGTGCCAGCAAGCCACTCCTCCTCGGAGACCTTGAAGCTTTCTTT. This translates into CASKPLLLGDLEAFF.

This chain uses TRBV27 with TRBJ2-4; 7 bases agree with TRBD2. J gave up 7 bases and V 5 bases, and 8 bases lay outside the gene matches. Per germline, CDR1 MNHEY and CDR2 SMNVEV (reference sequence). The CDR3 runs 14 residues. The chain's CDR3 is CASSLAEGVNIQYF. CDR3 nucleotides: TGTGCCAGCAGTCTAGCGGAAGGGGTGAACATTCAGTACTTC.